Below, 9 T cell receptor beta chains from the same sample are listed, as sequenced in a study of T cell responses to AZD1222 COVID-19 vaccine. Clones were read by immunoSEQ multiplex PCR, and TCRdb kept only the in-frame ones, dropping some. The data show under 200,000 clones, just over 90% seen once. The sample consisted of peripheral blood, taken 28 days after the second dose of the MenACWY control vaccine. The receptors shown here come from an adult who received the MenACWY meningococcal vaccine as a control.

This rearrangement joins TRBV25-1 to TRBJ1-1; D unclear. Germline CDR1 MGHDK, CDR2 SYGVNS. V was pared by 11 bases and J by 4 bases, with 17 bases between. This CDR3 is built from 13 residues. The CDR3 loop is CASSNSAGTEAFF. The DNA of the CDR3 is TGTGCCTCCAGTAATTCAGCCGGCACTGAAGCTTTCTTT.

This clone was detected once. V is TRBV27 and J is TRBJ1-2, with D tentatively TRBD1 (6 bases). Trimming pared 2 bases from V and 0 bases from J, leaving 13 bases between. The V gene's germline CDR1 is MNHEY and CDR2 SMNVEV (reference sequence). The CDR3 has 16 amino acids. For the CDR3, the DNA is TGTGCCAGCAGTTTAGGGGTGGGGGGCTCTAACTATGGCTACACCTTC. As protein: CASSLGVGGSNYGYTF.

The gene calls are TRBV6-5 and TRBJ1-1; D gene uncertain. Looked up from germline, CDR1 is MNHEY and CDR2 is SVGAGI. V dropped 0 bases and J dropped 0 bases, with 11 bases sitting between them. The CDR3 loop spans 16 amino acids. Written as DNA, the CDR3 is TGTGCCAGCAGTTACTCGACTGTAGACATGAACACTGAAGCTTTCTTT. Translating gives CASSYSTVDMNTEAFF.

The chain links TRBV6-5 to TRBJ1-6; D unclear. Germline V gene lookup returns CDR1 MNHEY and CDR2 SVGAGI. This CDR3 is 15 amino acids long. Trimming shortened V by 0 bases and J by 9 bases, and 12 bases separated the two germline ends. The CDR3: CASSYSHGESSPLHF. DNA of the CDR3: TGTGCCAGCAGTTACTCGCACGGCGAGAGTTCACCCCTCCACTTT.

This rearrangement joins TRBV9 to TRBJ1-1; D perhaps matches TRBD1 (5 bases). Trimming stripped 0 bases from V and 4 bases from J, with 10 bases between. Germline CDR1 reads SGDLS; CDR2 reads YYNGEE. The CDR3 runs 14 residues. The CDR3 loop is CASSVALGTTEAFF. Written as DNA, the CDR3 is TGTGCCAGCAGCGTAGCTCTGGGGACCACTGAAGCTTTCTTT.

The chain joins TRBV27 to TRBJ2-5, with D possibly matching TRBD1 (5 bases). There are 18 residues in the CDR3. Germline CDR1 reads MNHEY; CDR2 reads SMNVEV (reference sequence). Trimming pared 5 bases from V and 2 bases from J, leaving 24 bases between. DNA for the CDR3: TGTGCCAGCAGTCCCCGCGTAATAGGGTCAGGGTCACAAGAGACCCAGTACTTC. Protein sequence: CASSPRVIGSGSQETQYF.

DNA for the CDR3: TGTGCCAGCAGAGGAGGGCTAGCGGGAGCTGGAGAGACCCAGTACTTC. The encoded protein is CASRGGLAGAGETQYF. The gene calls are TRBV11-3 and TRBJ2-5, with TRBD2 matching 10 bases. This CDR3 is 16 amino acids long. Losses at the gene ends were 6 bases for V and 4 bases for J; bases not matched to a gene: 11. Germline V gene sequence: CDR1 SGHNT, CDR2 YENEEA. Drawing the rest from reference TRBV11-3 and TRBJ2-5, the complete variable domain is EAGVVQSPRYKIIEKKQPVAFWCNPISGHNTLYWYLQNLGQGPELLIRYENEEAVDDSQLPKDRFSAERLKGVDSTLKIQPAELGDSAVYLCASRGGLAGAGETQYFGPGTRLLVL.

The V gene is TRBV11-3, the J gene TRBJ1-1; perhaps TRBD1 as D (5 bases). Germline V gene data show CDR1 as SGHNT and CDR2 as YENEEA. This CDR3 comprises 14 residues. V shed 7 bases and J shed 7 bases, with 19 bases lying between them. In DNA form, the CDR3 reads TGTGCCAGCAACCCCTGGGGCAGTGAAAATGAAGCTTTCTTT. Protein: CASNPWGSENEAFF.

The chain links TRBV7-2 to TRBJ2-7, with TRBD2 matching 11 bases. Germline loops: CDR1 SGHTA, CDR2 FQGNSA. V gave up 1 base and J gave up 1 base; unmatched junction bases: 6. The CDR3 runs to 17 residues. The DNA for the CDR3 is TGTGCCAGCAGCTTAGTCCTAGCGGGAGGCGCTTCCTACGAGCAGTACTTC. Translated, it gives CASSLVLAGGASYEQYF.